This T cell receptor (beta chain) was captured in a study of T-cell memory formation after mild COVID-19 listed by TCRdb under 2021. With respect to the entire study: Most TCR sequence clusters were specific to one of the two donors. In two donors, T-cell clones that expanded and contracted after mild COVID-19 were followed by sequencing TCRalpha and TCRbeta repertoires longitudinally. Two young, previously healthy adult volunteers, one female and one male, were included in the cohort. The research as a whole found: Whether the second-wave clones peaking on day 37 were SARS-CoV-2 specific was not confirmed. The study covered only two mild cases, and larger cohorts including severe cases with pre-infection samples were considered necessary. Balanced CD4/CD8 phenotypes were observed for clones contracting from day 15 to 85, whereas a bias towards CD4+ was observed for a second wave of clones expanding from day 15 to 37. Contracting CD4+ clones turned up mainly in the CM and EM memory subsets, whereas EMRA was where CD8+ clones were enriched. Some responding clones were detected in pre-infection memory, suggesting pre-existing cross-reactive memory T cells joined the SARS-CoV-2 response.

In this sample, this clonotype turned up many times. There is no known antigen for this receptor. Per-nucleotide qualities are absent, and no much larger clonotype sits a single base away. Sequencing instrument: Illumina NovaSeq 6000. TCRalpha and TCRbeta cDNA libraries were built by 5'RACE with constant-segment primers, adding sample barcodes and unique molecular identifiers. RNA was extracted from every sample with Trizol reagent. Libraries were amplified in two PCR steps, with a second sample barcode and Illumina TruSeq adapters added in the second step. Libraries were sequenced on an Illumina NovaSeq with 2 x 150 bp paired-end reads. On the study's bioinformatics: Demultiplexing of reads and collapsing into UMI-guided consensus sequences were performed with migec v1.2.7. Using mixcr v2.1.11, UMI consensuses were aligned to TRA and TRB V and J templates and then assembled into clonotypes. Clonotypes were classified as expanded or contracted when called significant by both edgeR and NoisET, with noise models trained on biological replicates. For edgeR calls, the cutoffs were a false discovery rate-adjusted p below 0.01 and a log2 fold-change threshold of 1. As an exploratory analysis of dynamics, max-normalized trajectories of the 1000 most abundant clonotypes were examined by PCA with hierarchical clustering. Each responding clone was given a CD4 or CD8 phenotype based on the CD4+ and CD8+ repertoires, which had been sequenced separately. Through fastp at Q25 and MiXCR, TCRdb rebuilt clones from the public reads, retaining in-frame beta chains. Each record represents a unique CDR3 protein, reported with the most common genes and DNA among its rows. The V and J calls and clone size are TCRdb's, not the authors'. The sample table contains about 340,000 distinct CDR3 sequences; only one count was recorded for approximately 13% of them. The ten largest clonotypes hold around a fifth of the sample.

The germline V gene gives CDR1 as SQVTM and CDR2 as ANQGSEA. V drops 6 bases and J drops 1 base, leaving 12 bases in between. The CDR3 holds 13 amino acids from the cysteine to the phenylalanine. CDR3 DNA only is kept here, 39 bases in frame from base 1. Ficoll-Paque density gradient centrifugation was used to isolate PBMCs. This sequence was found in a young man who had mild COVID-19 (a few samples of this study predate the infection). The sample titles of this study are shuffled in the database, so cell type and time point are left out; the donor was told from shared clones. The sample consisted of PBMCs or a T cell subset sorted from them (not recorded which). The V and J segments used are TRBV29-1 and TRBJ1-1, and possibly TRBD1, on 5 matching bases. The nucleotide sequence is TGCAGCGTATCCGGACAAACGAACACTGAAGCTTTCTTT. This sequence encodes CSVSGQTNTEAFF.